This record concerns one T cell receptor (beta chain) sequence. Antigen specificity is unknown. The sample comes from a study of cytomegalovirus exposure and HLA in healthy donors. Study outcomes and limitations: In most subjects, TCR beta sequences reportedly gave accurate predictions of HLA-A and HLA-B alleles. Data from an earlier analysis indicated that most TCR beta V segments were productive either about 87% or about 30% of the time. It emerged from a later analysis that several of the most significant clusters appeared to be linked to common viral pathogens.

13 Jbeta primers and 60 Vbeta primers were used for the PCR. Produced via immunoSEQ multiplex PCR; TCRdb's table is partial and in-frame only. Of more than 110,000 clones in the sample, about 71% were seen once. The germline gives CDR1 SGHNT, CDR2 YYREEE (reference sequence). V dropped 0 bases and J dropped 8; count of bases not matched to a gene: 7. This CDR3 has 15 amino acids. The material sequenced was PBMCs. The chain recombines TRBV5-4 with TRBJ1-4; TRBD1 aligns across 7 bases. The sequence was collected from a woman aged 60-75 years in good health and CMV-seropositive. The CDR3 protein is CASSLESGGGEKLFF. Written as DNA, the CDR3 is TGTGCCAGCAGCTTGGAGTCAGGGGGAGGAGAAAAACTGTTTTTT. The full variable domain, in which reference TRBV5-4 and TRBJ1-4 provide the parts outside the CDR3, is ETGVTQSPTHLIKTRGQQVTLRCSSQSGHNTVSWYQQALGQGPQFIFQYYREEENGRGNFPPRFSGLQFPNYSSELNVNALELDDSALYLCASSLESGGGEKLFFGSGTQLSVL.